This T cell receptor (beta chain) was documented in a study of OX40 agonist ivuxolimab in advanced cancers. Whole-study context: At 0.01 to 10 mg/kg, ivuxolimab was administered intravenously to patients every 2 weeks. With a range of about 23 to 90, age averaged roughly 61 years, and 75% to 90% were male. General study results and limits: Among patients with partial responses at 0.1-3.0 mg/kg, clonal expansion was among the lowest.

Autoimmune disease history or systemic immunosuppression was exclusionary. The ends were cut back, 4 bases at V and 0 bases at J, with 7 bases in the middle. Germline assignment: CDR1 SNHLY and CDR2 FYNNEI. The length of the CDR3 is 15 residues. A remark on this clone: Its specificity is unknown.

Assay: immunoSEQ multiplex PCR; the TCRdb copy retains only in-frame clones and omits some. The sample consists of 100,000 to 150,000 clones, about 90% of them appearing once. This chain uses TRBV2 with TRBJ2-6; D is unresolved. Sequenced here: CD4+ or CD8+ T cells sorted from blood, sampled in a trial of the OX40 agonist ivuxolimab. The clonotype comes from an adult with an advanced solid tumor such as melanoma, head and neck, liver or kidney cancer. CDR3 amino acids: CASSVKSSGANVLTF. The DNA for the CDR3 is TGTGCCAGCAGTGTTAAGAGCTCTGGGGCCAACGTCCTGACTTTC.